This TCR beta chain appears in the sequencing data of a study of blood T cell repertoires in COVID-19. The V end lost 2 bases, the J end lost 3 bases, and 10 bases lay between the germline ends. The CDR3 spans 15 residues. Germline CDR1 LGHDT, CDR2 YNNKEL (reference sequence). Authors' processing steps: Amplifying reference gene primers gave estimates of nucleated cell counts. The data were produced by immunoSEQ multiplex PCR, yet TCRdb's version contains in-frame clones alone and is incomplete. That table gives V, J and clone size, and the DNA gave D and trimming. The sample yields roughly 220,000 clones, approximately 80% seen once.

The V and J genes are TRBV3-1 (or the pseudogene TRBV3-2) and TRBJ1-4; D is undetermined. The sample taken for sequencing was peripheral blood. The clonotype originates from a woman in her sixties who had recovered from COVID-19. The CDR3 spells CASSQLSPPNEKLFF. The CDR3 nucleotides are TGTGCCAGCAGCCAATTAAGCCCTCCTAATGAAAAACTGTTTTTT.